Following are 5 T cell receptor beta chains from one sample sequenced in a study of T cell responses to AZD1222 COVID-19 vaccine. Libraries were prepared by immunoSEQ multiplex PCR; TCRdb keeps only in-frame clonotypes and omits some of them. The sample has about 180,000 clones, approximately 86% seen once. The sample consisted of peripheral blood, taken on day 0 of AZD1222 vaccination. The receptor source for this set is an adult in good health.

The chain uses TRBV28 and TRBJ1-2; 7 bases line up with TRBD1. V shed 3 bases, J shed 6 bases, and the junction held 4 bases outside the gene matches. In germline, CDR1 is MDHEN, CDR2 SYDVKM. The CDR3 runs to 13 residues. The CDR3 sequence: CASSFRGQHGYTF. Here the CDR3 DNA reads TGTGCCAGCAGTTTTAGGGGGCAGCATGGCTACACCTTC.

The V and J genes are TRBV19 and TRBJ1-5, with D tentatively TRBD1 (6 bases). This CDR3 has 15 amino acids. The germline V gene has CDR1 LNHDA and CDR2 SQIVND (reference sequence). Trimming stripped 4 bases from V and 2 bases from J, with 12 bases between. For the CDR3, the DNA is TGTGCCAGTAGTAAGGGGGGCGGGGGCAATCAGCCCCAGCATTTT. It encodes CASSKGGGGNQPQHF.

This chain uses TRBV3-1 (or the pseudogene TRBV3-2) with TRBJ2-7; 7 positions agree with TRBD2. The V gene's germline CDR1 is LGHDT and CDR2 YNNKEL (reference sequence). The junction had 9 bases not matched to a gene; V was cut back by 1 base and J by 3 bases. The CDR3 is 16 amino acids. CDR3 coding DNA: TGTGCCAGCAGCCAAGTAGGAGCGGGAACGTTCTACGAGCAGTACTTC. Residues: CASSQVGAGTFYEQYF.

The chain links TRBV7-8 to TRBJ1-6; D gene unclear. CDR1 and CDR2 (germline): SGHVS, FQNEAQ. Trimming stripped 5 bases from V and 4 bases from J, with 18 bases between. The CDR3 covers 17 residues. CDR3 sequence: CASSRGAEGPYNSPLHF. CDR3 nucleotide sequence: TGTGCCAGCAGCCGCGGAGCTGAAGGGCCGTATAATTCACCCCTCCACTTT.

The chain uses TRBV5-1 and TRBJ2-3, with 7 bases lining up with TRBD2. The J segment lost 5 bases and the V segment lost 6 bases, leaving 12 bases of the junction unmatched. Germline V CDR1 and CDR2: SGHRS, YFSETQ. CDR3 size: 15 residues. The CDR3: CASNYGGGVGDTQYF. As DNA, the CDR3 is TGCGCCAGCAACTATGGGGGAGGGGTGGGAGATACGCAGTATTTT.